A single sample gave rise to the 32 T cell receptor beta chains below, sequenced in a study of blood T cells in healthy people across ages. With a J-beta primer mix and a sample-barcoded 5' primer, a second PCR ran 7 to 11 cycles. Via MiXCR, TCRdb re-called the 5' RACE reads, giving one row per CDR3 protein. This sample yields approximately 1,000,000 distinct CDR3 sequences, of which 35% to 40% are seen a single time; 10% to 15% belongs to the top ten. What was sequenced was blood. Every receptor here comes from a man in his late teens or twenties in good health.

The count of this clonotype is one. The chain combines TRBV7-2 with TRBJ1-3; D remains ambiguous. Germline assignment: CDR1 SGHTA and CDR2 FQGNSA. The V end was cut by 6 bases, the J end by 0 bases, with 9 bases between. The CDR3 is 14 residues long. CDR3 residues: CASRAASSGNTIYF. The CDR3 DNA reads as TGTGCCAGCAGGGCGGCGTCCTCTGGAAACACCATATATTTT.

This chain connects TRBV20-1 to TRBJ2-5, with TRBD1 matching 8 bases. The end of the DNA aligns better with TRBJ2-7, so the J call may be wrong. The CDR3 extends over 15 amino acids. Germline values: CDR1 DFQATT, CDR2 SNEGSKA (reference sequence). CDR3 in amino acids: CSAIDIQGASYEQYF. The DNA for the CDR3 is TGCAGTGCTATTGATATCCAGGGGGCTAGCTACGAGCAGTACTTC.

The chain employs TRBV10-3 and TRBJ1-2, with a weak D call TRBD1 (6 bases). Germline V gene sequence: CDR1 ENHRY, CDR2 SYGVKD. V gave up 6 bases and J gave up 7 bases, with 15 bases separating them. The CDR3 is made up of 13 amino acids. The DNA of the CDR3 is TGTGCCATCAGCGAGGGGGAGGAGAGTGGCTACACCTTC. It yields the protein CAISEGEESGYTF.

The chain uses TRBV6-6 and TRBJ2-3; D may correspond to TRBD1 or TRBD2 (6 bases each). CDR1 and CDR2 (germline): MNHNY, SVGAGI (reference sequence). Trimming cost V 5 bases and J 2 bases, with 14 bases left between them. There are 15 residues in the CDR3. The CDR3 protein is CASSPRGRNTDTQYF. The CDR3 DNA follows: TGTGCCAGCAGTCCCCGGGGGCGCAACACAGATACGCAGTATTTT.

The J gene is TRBJ1-2, the V gene TRBV12-3 or TRBV12-4; D gene unclear. The CDR3 is made up of 12 amino acids. Trimming cost V 6 bases and J 9 bases, with 14 bases left between them. The CDR3 is CASSRLSIRYTF. The CDR3 DNA reads as TGTGCCAGCAGCCGCTTATCGATTCGCTACACCTTC.

The V call is TRBV6-2 or TRBV6-3, the J call TRBJ1-1; weak D call: TRBD1 (5 bases). Germline CDR1 MNHEY, CDR2 SVGEGT. V was shortened by 6 bases and J by 4 bases, with 12 bases between the two germline ends. This CDR3 spans 13 amino acids. The CDR3 DNA reads TGTGCCAGCAGCCGGGGCGTGAGCACTGAAGCTTTCTTT. Its protein product is CASSRGVSTEAFF.

V gene TRBV21-1 combines with J gene TRBJ1-1; the table's TRBD1 call for D was not verified on the DNA. TRBV21-1 is recorded as a pseudogene. The CDR3 spans 20 residues. The chain's CDR3 is CASSPPGQGVLGVLNTEAFF. In DNA form, the CDR3 reads TGTGCCAGCAGCCCACCGGGACAGGGGGTCCTGGGTGTGTTGAACACTGAAGCTTTCTTT.

V is TRBV6-1 and J is TRBJ2-1, with a possible D match to TRBD2 (7 bases). Germline V gives CDR1 MNHNS, CDR2 SASEGT. V was clipped by 5 bases and J by 2 bases, with 19 bases between them. The CDR3 loop spans 17 amino acids. Here the CDR3 DNA reads TGTGCCAGCAGTCCCGATGGGGGGGGGCACACCTACAATGAGCAGTTCTTC. Amino acid sequence: CASSPDGGGHTYNEQFF.

The chain links TRBV15 to TRBJ1-4; D ambiguous. Germline V lookup: CDR1 LNHNV, CDR2 YYDKDF (reference sequence). The V and J ends lost 0 bases and 8 bases respectively, with 7 bases between them. CDR3 length equals 13 residues. The DNA of the CDR3 is TGTGCCACCAGCAGAGATCCGGGAGAAAAACTGTTTTTT. Amino acids: CATSRDPGEKLFF.

The CDR3 DNA reads TGCGCCAGCAGCTTACACAGAAACTACCCCATAGATACCCAGTACTTC. Translated, it gives CASSLHRNYPIDTQYF. The chain links TRBV5-1 to TRBJ2-7; D is uncertain. With 2 bases removed from V and 10 bases from J, the gap between germline ends came to 25 bases. Looked up from germline, CDR1 is SGHRS and CDR2 is YFSETQ. This CDR3 has 16 amino acids. The full variable domain, rest sourced from reference TRBV5-1 and TRBJ2-7, is KAGVTQTPRYLIKTRGQQVTLSCSPISGHRSVSWYQQTPGQGLQFLFEYFSETQRNKGNFPGRFSGRQFSNSRSEMNVSTLELGDSALYLCASSLHRNYPIDTQYFGPGTRLTVT.

The chain combines TRBV7-9 with TRBJ1-2; D is unclear. Germline assignment: CDR1 SEHNR and CDR2 FQNEAQ (reference sequence). Trimming pared 3 bases from V and 1 base from J, leaving 12 bases between. The CDR3 extends over 15 amino acids. CDR3 in DNA: TGTGCCAGCAGCTTTCCAGCGAATCTTAACTATGGCTACACCTTC. Its translation is CASSFPANLNYGYTF. The whole variable domain, remainder taken from reference TRBV7-9 and TRBJ1-2, is DTGVSQNPRHKITKRGQNVTFRCDPISEHNRLYWYRQTLGQGPEFLTYFQNEAQLEKSRLLSDRFSAERPKGSFSTLEIQRTEQGDSAMYLCASSFPANLNYGYTFGSGTRLTVV.

This clonotype occurred a few times. The V call is TRBV4-2, the J call TRBJ2-1; 10 nucleotides match TRBD1. In germline, CDR1 is LGHNA, CDR2 YNFKEQ. With 0 bases clipped from V and 7 bases from J, the junction kept 3 bases outside the gene matches. The CDR3 spans 15 residues. The CDR3 nucleotides are TGTGCCAGCAGCCAAGAGGAGGACAGGGGGAATGAGCAGTTCTTC. Its protein is CASSQEEDRGNEQFF.

To note about this clonotype: The junction shows a germline mismatch at one end, possibly a read error. The rearrangement joins TRBV20-1 to TRBJ2-3, with D hard to call. The CDR3 sequence is 12 residues long. Germline CDR1 and CDR2: DFQATT and SNEGSKA (reference sequence). CDR3 in amino acids: CGARLPTDTQYF. CDR3 DNA: TGCGGTGCTAGATTGCCCACAGATACGCAGTATTTT.

In regard to this clonotype: A much larger clone lies a single base off, so this may be a read error. The V and J genes are TRBV20-1 and TRBJ1-2; D is undetermined. CDR1 DFQATT and CDR2 SNEGSKA come from the germline V gene (reference sequence). This CDR3 spans 12 amino acids. In nucleotides, the CDR3 is TGCAGTGCTGGAGAGGATCTTTCAAAGCACACCTTC. This codes for CSAGEDLSKHTF.

V is TRBV20-1 and J is TRBJ2-5; perhaps TRBD1 as D (6 bases). Germline V CDR1 and CDR2: DFQATT, SNEGSKA (reference sequence). V lost 6 bases and J lost 11, with 25 bases in between. The length of the CDR3 is 14 residues. The CDR3 loop reads CSAQPWDTYNEQYF. The CDR3 DNA is TGCAGTGCCCAACCGTGGGACACCTACAATGAGCAGTACTTC.

The chain couples TRBV2 to TRBJ1-2; D is undetermined. V lost 8 bases and J 7 bases, leaving 14 bases between the germline ends. From germline, CDR1 is SNHLY and CDR2 FYNNEI. The CDR3 covers 12 residues. CDR3 residues: CASRPTVAGYTF. The CDR3 DNA follows: TGTGCCAGCCGCCCTACAGTAGCTGGCTACACCTTC.

A few counts support this clonotype. This rearrangement joins TRBV5-5 to TRBJ2-2; tentative D call: TRBD2 (6 bases). Germline CDR1 SGHKS, CDR2 YYEKEE (reference sequence). Trimming cost V 3 bases and J 5 bases, with 8 bases left between them. The CDR3 extends over 13 amino acids. CDR3 in amino acids: CASSWGETGELFF. CDR3 sequence (DNA): TGTGCCAGCAGCTGGGGGGAAACCGGGGAGCTGTTTTTT.

The chain recombines TRBV20-1 with TRBJ2-3, with a tentative D call TRBD1 (6 bases). With 6 bases removed from V and 5 bases from J, the gap between germline ends came to 21 bases. Looked up from germline, CDR1 is DFQATT and CDR2 is SNEGSKA (reference sequence). The CDR3 contains 15 residues. This CDR3 reads CSALPGAPGLDTQYF. DNA for the CDR3: TGCAGTGCCCTGCCAGGGGCACCCGGGTTAGATACGCAGTATTTT.

V gene TRBV5-1 combines with J gene TRBJ2-6; D is uncertain. V was trimmed by 4 bases and J by 1 base, leaving 9 bases between them. Germline CDR1 SGHRS, CDR2 YFSETQ. The CDR3 contains 15 residues. CDR3 coding DNA: TGCGCCAGCAGCCAGACTCTATCTGGGGCCAACGTCCTGACTTTC. Amino acids: CASSQTLSGANVLTF. The entire variable domain, with the rest obtained from reference TRBV5-1 and TRBJ2-6, is as follows: KAGVTQTPRYLIKTRGQQVTLSCSPISGHRSVSWYQQTPGQGLQFLFEYFSETQRNKGNFPGRFSGRQFSNSRSEMNVSTLELGDSALYLCASSQTLSGANVLTFGAGSRLTVL.

This clonotype was counted only a few times. V gene TRBV7-8 combines with J gene TRBJ2-5; possibly TRBD1 or TRBD2 for D (5 bases each). V gave up 5 bases and J gave up 3 bases, with 13 bases separating them. CDR1 and CDR2 (germline): SGHVS, FQNEAQ. The CDR3 spans 14 residues. CDR3 sequence (DNA): TGTGCCAGCAGCCGGGGACGGACAAAAGAGACCCAGTACTTC. Translated: CASSRGRTKETQYF.

This clonotype has just a few counts. The V call is TRBV7-9, the J call TRBJ2-7; 7 nucleotides align to TRBD1. The CDR3 length is 15 residues. The V segment lost 5 bases and the J segment 0 bases; nucleotides outside the gene matches: 7. The germline V gene encodes CDR1 SEHNR and CDR2 FQNEAQ (reference sequence). CDR3 bases: TGTGCCAGCAGCCCAGACAGGGCTATCTCCTACGAGCAGTACTTC. Translated, it gives CASSPDRAISYEQYF.

A few counts support this clonotype. This chain links TRBV6-5 with TRBJ1-5; D unclear. V lost 4 bases and J 0 bases, leaving 19 bases between the germline ends. In germline, CDR1 is MNHEY, CDR2 SVGAGI. The CDR3 is 18 residues long. CDR3 sequence reads: CASSFSRRNLYSNQPQHF. CDR3 sequence (DNA): TGTGCCAGCAGTTTCTCTAGACGGAATTTATATAGCAATCAGCCCCAGCATTTT.

The rearrangement links TRBV6-5 to TRBJ1-2; 7 bases fit TRBD1. The junction had 9 bases not matched to a gene; V was cut back by 5 bases and J by 3 bases. Germline assignment: CDR1 MNHEY and CDR2 SVGAGI. This CDR3 comprises 15 residues. CDR3 nucleotide sequence: TGTGCCAGCAGTGAAACAGGGGCCGGAGACTATGGCTACACCTTC. Translated: CASSETGAGDYGYTF.

This clonotype has just a few counts. The chain links TRBV9 to TRBJ2-1; 7 bases agree with TRBD2. V lost 4 bases and J lost 5; bases outside the gene matches: 12. CDR1 and CDR2 from the germline V gene are SGDLS and YYNGEE. CDR3 length: 16 amino acids. The CDR3 is CASSPQGGSRNNEQFF. The DNA of the CDR3 is TGTGCCAGCAGCCCGCAGGGAGGGAGTAGGAACAATGAGCAGTTCTTC.

The genes are TRBV5-1 and TRBJ2-5; 8 bases fit TRBD2. Germline CDR1 and CDR2: SGHRS and YFSETQ. The CDR3 is 15 residues long. Trimming cost V 3 bases and J 1 base; bases outside gene matches: 5. CDR3 nucleotides: TGCGCCAGCAGCTCGCGGGGGGAAAGCCAAGAGACCCAGTACTTC. This codes for CASSSRGESQETQYF.

The J gene is TRBJ2-4, the V gene TRBV7-2; D might be TRBD2 (5 bases). Per the germline V gene, CDR1 is SGHTA and CDR2 is FQGNSA. V was cut by 5 bases and J by 13 bases, with 24 bases left in between. The CDR3 covers 15 residues. The CDR3 region is CASSLPLTSHNEQYF. DNA for the CDR3: TGTGCCAGCAGCCTCCCCCTAACTAGTCACAATGAGCAGTACTTC.

The chain joins TRBV5-6 to TRBJ2-1; 7 bases fit TRBD1. The CDR3 runs 15 residues. The germline CDR1 and CDR2 sequences are SGHDT and YYEEEE. The ends lost 5 bases at V and 1 base at J; junction bases unmatched: 6. The CDR3 nucleotides read TGTGCCAGCAGAGACAGGGTGCGGTCCTACAATGAGCAGTTCTTC. Its protein product is CASRDRVRSYNEQFF. The full variable domain, its missing parts supplied by reference TRBV5-6 and TRBJ2-1, is DAGVTQSPTHLIKTRGQQVTLRCSPKSGHDTVSWYQQALGQGPQFIFQYYEEEERQRGNFPDRFSGHQFPNYSSELNVNALLLGDSALYLCASRDRVRSYNEQFFGPGTRLTVL.

The V gene is TRBV4-3, the J gene TRBJ2-3, with TRBD2 matching 12 bases. This CDR3 comprises 19 residues. Germline trimming cut 4 bases from V and 4 bases from J; bases unmatched to any gene: 15. The germline CDR1 and CDR2 sequences are LGHNA and YSLEER. CDR3 protein: CASSRRLAGAWARSDTQYF. The CDR3 bases are TGCGCCAGCAGCCGACGACTAGCGGGGGCTTGGGCGAGGTCAGATACGCAGTATTTT.

The rearrangement links TRBV6-2 or TRBV6-3 to TRBJ1-5; D unclear. Trimming removed 6 bases at V and 8 bases at J, with 11 bases between. The germline V gene has CDR1 MNHEY and CDR2 SVGEGT. The CDR3 has 12 amino acids. CDR3 loop: CASRDSPKPQHF. CDR3 nucleotides: TGTGCCAGCAGGGATTCACCCAAGCCCCAGCATTTT.

This clonotype was seen a handful of times. This chain uses TRBV28 with TRBJ2-1; TRBD1 matches at 7 bases. Germline assignment: CDR1 MDHEN and CDR2 SYDVKM. The CDR3 sequence is 16 residues long. The V segment lost 2 bases and the J segment 1 base; nucleotides outside the gene matches: 5. CDR3 nucleotides: TGTGCCAGCAGTTTACCTCGGGACAGTTCCTACAATGAGCAGTTCTTC. Its protein is CASSLPRDSSYNEQFF.

Concerning this clonotype itself: This may be a read error: a much more frequent sequence differs by one nucleotide. The V gene is TRBV28, the J gene TRBJ2-3; 7 positions agree with TRBD1. This CDR3 is 16 amino acids long. The germline V gene has CDR1 MDHEN and CDR2 SYDVKM. This CDR3 is CAGSLGTASSTDTQYF. The CDR3 DNA reads as TGTGCCGGCAGTCTTGGGACAGCTAGTAGCACAGATACGCAGTATTTT.

The chain couples TRBV12-3 or TRBV12-4 to TRBJ1-1, with D uncertain. This CDR3 comprises 13 residues. Trimming removed 6 bases at V and 3 bases at J, with 11 bases between. The DNA of the CDR3 is TGTGCCAGCAGGTACAGCGGGTACACTGAAGCTTTCTTT. Translated, it gives CASRYSGYTEAFF.